This T cell receptor beta chain originates from a study of graft-versus-host responses after intestinal transplantation. Study-level background: Transplants were multivisceral, liver-intestinal, or isolated intestinal. Anti-thymocyte globulin induction preceded about 3 years of tacrolimus and steroid maintenance in all recipients.

There are 18 residues in the CDR3. J gave up 0 bases and V 4 bases, and 15 bases lay outside the gene matches. The germline V gene encodes CDR1 SGHNT and CDR2 YYREEE (reference sequence). A note on this clone: Its matching antigen is unknown.

Assay used: immunoSEQ multiplex PCR; TCRdb lists only in-frame clones, some missing. There are almost 70,000 clones in the sample; roughly 89% occur only once, and approximately 6.3% lies in the top ten. Whole-study results and caveats: Peak circulating GvH clone levels were associated with early post-transplant HvG declines.

This sample comprised bone marrow, obtained nearly 750 days after intestinal transplantation. The V call is TRBV5-4, the J call TRBJ2-7, with 8 bases that match TRBD1. The clonotype was recovered from a human patient who received an intestinal transplant, so some T cells may come from the graft donor. Here the CDR3 reads CASSQLPLRDRPSYEQYF. CDR3 coding DNA: TGTGCCAGCAGCCAACTCCCACTGCGGGACAGGCCCTCCTACGAGCAGTACTTC.